This T cell receptor beta chain was obtained from a study of patients and donors after allogeneic stem cell transplantation (TCRdb year 2020). The library was generated by RT-PCR. Instrument used: NextSeq 550. TCRdb ran its own pipeline on the public reads, namely fastp trimming at Q25 and MiXCR clone calling, and kept in-frame beta chains. Entries that share a CDR3 protein sequence are merged under the most common genes and DNA. This sample holds about a million distinct CDR3 sequences; about a sixth were observed only once. The ten largest clones take up 6% of the sample. Measured from the cysteine to the phenylalanine, the CDR3 is 14 residues long. CDR3 DNA only is kept here, 42 bases in frame from base 1. Cut back by 2 bases and 5 bases, the V and J ends lie 12 bases apart. CDR1 is given as SGHNT and CDR2 as YENEEA, both from the germline V gene. With respect to this clonotype: Its antigen is still unknown. Base qualities are missing; no much larger clone stands one base away.

This clonotype was sampled from a human donor who was either an allogeneic HSCT recipient or a stem cell or donor lymphocyte infusion donor (not recorded which). It is not recorded whose cells these are; they may come from a transplant donor. The specimen was blood, either unsorted or a sorted T cell fraction (not recorded which). The rearrangement combines TRBV11-3 with TRBJ1-1, with no D gene named confidently. The CDR3 here reads CASSLWEGGTEAFF. The sequenced DNA: TGTGCCAGCAGCTTATGGGAGGGAGGGACTGAAGCTTTCTTT.